Below, 18 T cell receptor beta chains from the same sample are listed, as sequenced in a study of blood T cell repertoires in COVID-19. Produced via immunoSEQ multiplex PCR; TCRdb's table is partial and in-frame only. The sample consists of hundreds of thousands of clones, approximately 90% of them appearing once. The specimen was PBMCs or T cells enriched from blood (not recorded which). All receptors derive from a woman in her forties who had recovered from COVID-19.

This clone was counted between two and nine times. V usage is TRBV27 and J usage is TRBJ1-3; no reliable D call. With 6 bases removed from V and 4 bases from J, the gap between germline ends came to 16 bases. The CDR3 spans 15 residues. The V gene's germline CDR1 is MNHEY and CDR2 SMNVEV (reference sequence). As DNA, the CDR3 is TGTGCCAGCAGCCCCCCCGGAGGGTTAGGAAACACCATATATTTT. As protein: CASSPPGGLGNTIYF.

This chain uses TRBV29-1 with TRBJ1-3; 8 positions match TRBD1. With 3 bases clipped from V and 1 base from J, the junction kept 2 bases outside the gene matches. Germline CDR1 and CDR2: SQVTM and ANQGSEA. CDR3 size: 14 residues. The CDR3 loop reads CSVDTGGSGNTIYF. CDR3 bases: TGCAGCGTTGACACAGGGGGTTCTGGAAACACCATATATTTT. The full variable domain, rest sourced from reference TRBV29-1 and TRBJ1-3, is SAVISQKPSRDICQRGTSLTIQCQVDSQVTMMFWYRQQPGQSLTLIATANQGSEATYESGFVIDKFPISRPNLTFSTLTVSNMSPEDSSIYLCSVDTGGSGNTIYFGEGSWLTVV.

J is TRBJ1-4 and V is TRBV18; maybe TRBD1 (5 bases). This CDR3 region has 15 residues. The V gene's germline CDR1 is KGHSH and CDR2 LQKENI. With 4 bases removed from V and 5 bases from J, the gap between germline ends came to 14 bases. The CDR3 reads CASSLAGGENEKLFF. The CDR3 nucleotides read TGTGCCAGCTCACTAGCGGGAGGGGAGAATGAAAAACTGTTTTTT. Combining the CDR3 with reference TRBV18 and TRBJ1-4 gives the whole variable domain NAGVMQNPRHLVRRRGQEARLRCSPMKGHSHVYWYRQLPEEGLKFMVYLQKENIIDESGMPKERFSAEFPKEGPSILRIQQVVRGDSAAYFCASSLAGGENEKLFFGSGTQLSVL.

This rearrangement joins TRBV28 to TRBJ2-7, with 10 bases lining up with TRBD1. CDR1 and CDR2 (germline): MDHEN, SYDVKM. CDR3 length: 18 amino acids. V shed 6 bases and J 4 bases; nucleotides not matched to a gene: 18. The CDR3 DNA follows: TGTGCCAGCAGCCCAGGAGTAGCAGAGACAGGGGGCACTTACGAGCAGTACTTC. The encoded protein is CASSPGVAETGGTYEQYF.

This clone was counted a single time. J is TRBJ2-7 and V is TRBV29-1, with 10 bases matching TRBD2. This CDR3 region has 12 residues. The V gene end was trimmed by 6 bases and the J gene end by 4 bases; junction bases not matched to a gene: 3. The V gene's germline CDR1 is SQVTM and CDR2 ANQGSEA. CDR3 nucleotides: TGCAGCGTACTAGCGGGACGATACGAGCAGTACTTC. Its protein product is CSVLAGRYEQYF.

The rearrangement links TRBV19 to TRBJ2-7, with D tentatively TRBD1 (6 bases). V lost 5 bases, J lost 5 bases, and 19 bases lay in between. The germline CDR1 and CDR2 sequences are LNHDA and SQIVND (reference sequence). The CDR3 runs to 15 residues. The CDR3 region has the DNA TGTGCCAGTAGTTTTAAGGGGTCAGGGGTTGACGAGCAGTACTTC. Translating gives CASSFKGSGVDEQYF.

The chain carries TRBV5-1 and TRBJ2-1; 12 bases line up with TRBD2. Germline V CDR1 and CDR2: SGHRS, YFSETQ. Trimming cost V 0 bases and J 9 bases; bases outside gene matches: 13. This CDR3 spans 18 amino acids. The CDR3 DNA is TGCGCCAGCAGCTTGGACAACTCACTAGCGGGGGGAACTAGTGAGCAGTTCTTC. It codes for CASSLDNSLAGGTSEQFF. Full variable domain (remainder filled in from reference TRBV5-1 and TRBJ2-1): KAGVTQTPRYLIKTRGQQVTLSCSPISGHRSVSWYQQTPGQGLQFLFEYFSETQRNKGNFPGRFSGRQFSNSRSEMNVSTLELGDSALYLCASSLDNSLAGGTSEQFFGPGTRLTVL.

The rearrangement uses TRBV18 and TRBJ2-1, with 8 nucleotides matching TRBD2. This CDR3 contains 16 residues. Per germline, CDR1 KGHSH and CDR2 LQKENI. Losses at the gene ends were 2 bases for V and 4 bases for J; bases not matched to a gene: 7. The CDR3 sequence is CASSPSGGLDYNEQFF. CDR3 sequence (DNA): TGTGCCAGCTCACCATCGGGGGGGTTGGATTACAATGAGCAGTTCTTC.

The V call is TRBV27, the J call TRBJ2-7; D ambiguous. The CDR3 loop spans 13 amino acids. Germline V gene data show CDR1 as MNHEY and CDR2 as SMNVEV (reference sequence). Trimming took 2 bases from V and 3 from J, leaving 8 bases between them. The CDR3 nucleotides read TGTGCCAGCAGTTTAAACAGCCACTACGAGCAGTACTTC. Protein: CASSLNSHYEQYF.

This rearrangement joins TRBV7-8 to TRBJ1-5; TRBD1 matches 7 bases. J gave up 6 bases and V 6 bases, and 8 bases lay outside the gene matches. CDR1 is SGHVS and CDR2 is FQNEAQ in the germline V gene. The length of the CDR3 is 14 residues. CDR3 sequence (DNA): TGTGCCAGCAGGGGTGGGGGACAGTTTCAGCCCCAGCATTTT. Its translation is CASRGGGQFQPQHF.

The rearrangement uses TRBV29-1 and TRBJ2-7; possible D gene TRBD1, 6 bases. Trimming stripped 5 bases from V and 2 bases from J, with 10 bases between. CDR3 length: 12 amino acids. Germline CDR1 is SQVTM and CDR2 is ANQGSEA. As DNA, the CDR3 is TGCAGCGTTCGGGACATAACCTACGAGCAGTACTTC. It yields the protein CSVRDITYEQYF.

This clone was counted ten times or more. The chain couples TRBV20-1 to TRBJ1-4, with D perhaps TRBD1 (5 bases). Germline lookup yields CDR1 DFQATT and CDR2 SNEGSKA (reference sequence). Trimming removed 3 bases at V and 8 bases at J, with 7 bases between. There are 11 residues in the CDR3. This chain's CDR3 is CSARGHEKLFF. CDR3 nucleotides: TGCAGTGCTAGGGGGCACGAAAAACTGTTTTTT.

The V call is TRBV21-1, the J call TRBJ2-1; TRBD1, the table's D call, lacks a check against the DNA. TRBV21-1 is a listed pseudogene. CDR3 length: 13 amino acids. In DNA, the CDR3 is TGTGCCAGCAGCAAAACCCCAGGCAATGAGCAGTTCTTC. Encoded protein: CASSKTPGNEQFF.

The chain employs TRBV7-2 and TRBJ1-2, with 10 bases lining up with TRBD1. The germline gives CDR1 SGHTA, CDR2 FQGNSA. After removal of 5 bases from V and 4 bases from J, the junction contained 10 bases not matched to a gene. This CDR3 contains 16 residues. CDR3 in DNA: TGTGCCAGCAGCGGCGGGACAGGGGTTTTTCTCTATGGCTACACCTTC. The encoded protein is CASSGGTGVFLYGYTF.

The chain employs TRBV4-3 and TRBJ2-1; 10 positions agree with TRBD1. The CDR3 loop spans 15 amino acids. Germline V gene sequence: CDR1 LGHNA, CDR2 YSLEER. V shed 2 bases and J 7 bases; nucleotides not matched to a gene: 5. CDR3 loop: CASSQRQGARNEQFF. In DNA form, the CDR3 reads TGCGCCAGCAGCCAAAGACAGGGGGCAAGGAATGAGCAGTTCTTC.

The rearrangement joins TRBV6-2 or TRBV6-3 to TRBJ2-1; D is possibly TRBD2 (5 bases). Looked up from germline, CDR1 is MNHEY and CDR2 is SVGEGT. The CDR3 has 15 amino acids. V was shortened by 5 bases and J by 1 base, with 12 bases between the two germline ends. In nucleotides, the CDR3 is TGTGCCAGCAGTGGACTTTTCCCGTCCTACAATGAGCAGTTCTTC. Its translation is CASSGLFPSYNEQFF.

In DNA, the CDR3 is TGCAGCGCTTGGACAGGGGAGACTATTAGGAGAGAGCAGTACTTC. This codes for CSAWTGETIRREQYF. J is TRBJ2-7 and V is TRBV29-1, with TRBD1 identical over 9 bases. This CDR3 comprises 15 residues. V gave up 7 bases and J gave up 7 bases; unmatched junction bases: 17. Germline lookup yields CDR1 SQVTM and CDR2 ANQGSEA.

The chain has TRBV4-3 and TRBJ2-2; 11 positions match TRBD2. CDR1 LGHNA and CDR2 YSLEER come from the germline V gene. This CDR3 is built from 16 residues. J was trimmed by 0 bases and V by 4 bases; bases with no gene match: 1. This chain's CDR3 is CASSPGLAANTGELFF. The CDR3 DNA sequence: TGCGCCAGCAGCCCGGGACTAGCGGCGAACACCGGGGAGCTGTTTTTT.